Below, one T cell receptor beta chain is given with its context. The antigen remains undetermined. A read error may account for a junction end that differs from germline. The study drew donors from healthy Caucasian individuals in Russia aged 6 to 90. Combining a sample-barcoded 5' primer with a J-beta primer mix, a second PCR ran for 7 to 11 cycles. The authors tagged each cDNA molecule using a template-switch adaptor with 12 random nucleotides. TCRdb independently ran MiXCR on the 5' RACE reads; one entry per CDR3 protein. The sample records around 850,000 distinct CDR3 sequences, around 34% being singletons. The data are from a study of blood T cells in healthy people across ages. From germline, CDR1 is MNHEY and CDR2 SVGAGI. The CDR3 extends over 12 amino acids. Study observations and caveats: Across the age range, TCR beta diversity per million T cells fell in a roughly linear way. Compared with aged donors, long-lived donors showed fewer expanded clones, suggesting selection.

What was sequenced was blood. V usage is TRBV6-5 and J usage is TRBJ1-6, with a weak D call TRBD1 (6 bases). This TCR was recovered from a man aged 18-30 years in good health. CDR3 in amino acids: CASSEGGKPPHF. For the CDR3, the DNA is TGTGCCAGCAGTGAGGGGGGAAAACCCCCCCACTTT.